A single sample gave rise to the 10 T cell receptor beta chains below, sequenced in a study of cytomegalovirus exposure and HLA in healthy donors. The primer mix had 60 Vbeta and 13 Jbeta primers. The repertoire was sequenced with immunoSEQ multiplex PCR; TCRdb's copy has only in-frame clones and lacks some. Its clone listing holds about 130,000 clones. What was sequenced was PBMCs. Receptor source: a young man in good health and CMV-seronegative.

The chain recombines TRBV6-4 with TRBJ2-2; D may be TRBD2 (6 bases). With 4 bases removed from V and 4 bases from J, the gap between germline ends came to 10 bases. The CDR3 totals 14 residues. The germline V gene has CDR1 MRHNA and CDR2 SNTAGT. The CDR3 loop is CASSAIGSTGELFF. The CDR3 nucleotides are TGTGCCAGCAGTGCGATCGGGAGCACCGGGGAGCTGTTTTTT.

This chain joins TRBV9 and TRBJ1-3; D is perhaps TRBD1 (5 bases). The germline V gene encodes CDR1 SGDLS and CDR2 YYNGEE. This CDR3 has 19 amino acids. V lost 0 bases, J lost 0 bases, and 19 bases lay in between. The CDR3 DNA reads as TGTGCCAGCAGCGTAGCGTCCCAGGGCGGAATTCACTCTGGAAACACCATATATTTT. Translated: CASSVASQGGIHSGNTIYF.

The V and J genes are TRBV2 and TRBJ2-7; tentatively, D is TRBD2 (7 bases). The germline V and J ends were trimmed by 7 bases and 5 bases, with 12 bases remaining between them. CDR3 length: 12 amino acids. Germline V CDR1 and CDR2: SNHLY, FYNNEI. Written as DNA, the CDR3 is TGTGCCAGCATGAGGGGGGGTGACGAGCAGTACTTC. Its translation is CASMRGGDEQYF.

The J gene is TRBJ2-3, the V gene TRBV6-5; 9 bases line up with TRBD2. The CDR3 covers 14 residues. Germline V gene data show CDR1 as MNHEY and CDR2 as SVGAGI. The J segment lost 0 bases and the V segment lost 6 bases, leaving 1 base of the junction unmatched. The chain's CDR3 is CASRGTSSTDTQYF. CDR3 nucleotides: TGTGCCAGCAGGGGGACTAGCAGCACAGATACGCAGTATTTT.

The chain uses TRBV19 and TRBJ2-7; D possibly corresponds to TRBD2 (5 bases). V dropped 5 bases and J dropped 1 base, with 12 bases sitting between them. There are 14 residues in the CDR3. The germline CDR1 and CDR2 sequences are LNHDA and SQIVND (reference sequence). In DNA, the CDR3 is TGTGCCAGTAGTCCCCGGACTTTATCCTACGAGCAGTACTTC. This sequence encodes CASSPRTLSYEQYF. Full variable domain (outside the CDR3, taken from reference TRBV19 and TRBJ2-7): DGGITQSPKYLFRKEGQNVTLSCEQNLNHDAMYWYRQDPGQGLRLIYYSQIVNDFQKGDIAEGYSVSREKKESFPLTVTSAQKNPTAFYLCASSPRTLSYEQYFGPGTRLTVT.

The CDR3 DNA sequence: TGCGCCAGCATACAAGGGGGCGGATTCACTAGCACAGATACGCAGTATTTT. Translation gives CASIQGGGFTSTDTQYF. The chain employs TRBV5-1 and TRBJ2-3, with 7 bases lining up with TRBD1. CDR1 is SGHRS and CDR2 is YFSETQ in the germline V gene. The CDR3 runs 17 residues. J gave up 0 bases and V 6 bases, and 13 bases lay outside the gene matches.

The chain is built from TRBV7-9 and TRBJ2-2; possibly TRBD1 for D (5 bases). V was shortened by 3 bases and J by 3 bases, with 5 bases between the two germline ends. This CDR3 comprises 13 residues. Germline CDR1 reads SEHNR; CDR2 reads FQNEAQ (reference sequence). The CDR3 nucleotides read TGTGCCAGCAGCTTCAGGGACACCGGGGAGCTGTTTTTT. This sequence encodes CASSFRDTGELFF.

V is TRBV29-1 and J is TRBJ2-1, with 12 bases matching TRBD2. Germline V CDR1 and CDR2: SQVTM, ANQGSEA. Trimming cost V 3 bases and J 9 bases; bases outside gene matches: 9. This CDR3 has 15 amino acids. The CDR3 coding sequence is TGCAGCGTTGATTCTAGCGGGAGGGCAGGAGCTGAGCAGTTCTTC. Its translation is CSVDSSGRAGAEQFF.

As DNA, the CDR3 is TGTGCCAGCAGTTTATCTCGGAGGGGCTTCACTGAAGCTTTCTTT. Translated, it gives CASSLSRRGFTEAFF. J is TRBJ1-1 and V is TRBV27, with D perhaps matching TRBD1 (5 bases). Trimming left V 0 bases short and J 4 bases short, with 12 bases between. The germline V gene has CDR1 MNHEY and CDR2 SMNVEV (reference sequence). The CDR3 is 15 amino acids.

The gene calls are TRBV9 and TRBJ1-1; D call uncertain. CDR1 is SGDLS, CDR2 YYNGEE, per germline. Deletions cut 3 bases from V and 2 bases from J, with 11 bases between. The CDR3 contains 14 residues. The CDR3 sequence: CASSALLPNTEAFF. The CDR3 DNA sequence: TGTGCCAGCAGCGCACTCTTGCCCAACACTGAAGCTTTCTTT.